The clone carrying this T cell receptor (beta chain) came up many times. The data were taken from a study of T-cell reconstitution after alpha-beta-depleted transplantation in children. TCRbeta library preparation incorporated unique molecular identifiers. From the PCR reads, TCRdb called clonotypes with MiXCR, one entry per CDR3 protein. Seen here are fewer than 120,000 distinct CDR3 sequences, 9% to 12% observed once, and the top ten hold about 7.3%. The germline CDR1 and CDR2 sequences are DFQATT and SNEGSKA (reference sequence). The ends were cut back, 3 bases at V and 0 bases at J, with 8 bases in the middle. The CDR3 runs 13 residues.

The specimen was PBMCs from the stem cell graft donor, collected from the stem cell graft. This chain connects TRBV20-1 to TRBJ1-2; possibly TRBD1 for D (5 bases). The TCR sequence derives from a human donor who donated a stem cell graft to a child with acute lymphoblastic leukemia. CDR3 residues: CSASRGANYGYTF. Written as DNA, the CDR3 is TGCAGTGCTAGTAGAGGGGCTAACTATGGCTACACCTTC.